The 20 T cell receptor beta chains presented below share a single source sample, sequenced in a study of T cell responses to AZD1222 COVID-19 vaccine. Sequencing used immunoSEQ multiplex PCR; TCRdb keeps in-frame clones, though not all of them. The sample lists more than 150,000 clones, more than 75% occurring once. Sequencing used peripheral blood, obtained on day 0 of MenACWY control vaccination. These receptors originate from an adult in good health.

The genes are TRBV28 and TRBJ2-7, with TRBD1 matching over 9 bases. Trimming removed 6 bases from V and 5 bases from J; junction bases left unmatched: 11. The CDR3 length is 15 residues. Germline lookup yields CDR1 MDHEN and CDR2 SYDVKM. CDR3 sequence reads: CASSPPGQGSDEQYF. Here the CDR3 DNA reads TGTGCCAGCAGCCCACCGGGACAGGGCTCTGACGAGCAGTACTTC.

J is TRBJ2-3 and V is TRBV7-9; D unclear. Looked up from germline, CDR1 is SEHNR and CDR2 is FQNEAQ (reference sequence). With 5 bases removed from V and 6 bases from J, the gap between germline ends came to 9 bases. This CDR3 comprises 12 residues. CDR3 sequence: CASSNQADTQYF. CDR3 DNA: TGTGCCAGCAGCAACCAGGCGGATACGCAGTATTTT.

V is TRBV27 and J is TRBJ1-6; no clear D. Germline CDR1 is MNHEY and CDR2 is SMNVEV (reference sequence). CDR3 length: 15 residues. Trimming removed 5 bases at V and 7 bases at J, with 15 bases between. CDR3 nucleotides: TGTGCCAGCAGTCCCGACCTAGACTTCAATTCACCCCTCCACTTT. Amino acids: CASSPDLDFNSPLHF.

A few counts support this clone. V and J are TRBV19 and TRBJ1-2; TRBD1 might be the D (5 bases). The CDR3 contains 14 residues. Trimming stripped 1 base from V and 5 bases from J, with 11 bases between. Per germline, CDR1 LNHDA and CDR2 SQIVND (reference sequence). The chain's CDR3 is CASSIVRGWYGYTF. CDR3 coding DNA: TGTGCCAGTAGTATAGTGCGGGGGTGGTATGGCTACACCTTC.

This rearrangement joins TRBV10-3 to TRBJ2-2, with D maybe TRBD2 (5 bases). The length of the CDR3 is 12 residues. Germline values: CDR1 ENHRY, CDR2 SYGVKD. Trimming shortened V by 6 bases and J by 3 bases, and 5 bases separated the two germline ends. The chain's CDR3 is CAISGDTGELFF. CDR3 bases: TGTGCCATCAGCGGGGACACCGGGGAGCTGTTTTTT.

This chain joins TRBV3-1 (or the pseudogene TRBV3-2) and TRBJ2-2; D is ambiguous. V dropped 1 base and J dropped 4 bases, with 4 bases sitting between them. This CDR3 region has 13 residues. Germline V gene lookup returns CDR1 LGHDT and CDR2 YNNKEL (reference sequence). In DNA, the CDR3 is TGTGCCAGCAGCCAAGCGGCCACCGGGGAGCTGTTTTTT. This translates into CASSQAATGELFF.

This clone was detected once. The gene calls are TRBV19 and TRBJ2-6, with D uncertain. The CDR3 consists of 18 residues. Per the germline V gene, CDR1 is LNHDA and CDR2 is SQIVND (reference sequence). Trimming shortened V by 1 base and J by 1 base, and 14 bases separated the two germline ends. The CDR3 protein is CASSIVGSQWSGANVLTF. CDR3 DNA sequence: TGTGCCAGTAGTATAGTGGGCAGTCAATGGTCTGGGGCCAACGTCCTGACTTTC.

This chain uses TRBV10-3 with TRBJ2-7; TRBD1 is a possible D gene (6 bases). The CDR3 runs 14 residues. The germline gives CDR1 ENHRY, CDR2 SYGVKD. V lost 7 bases, J lost 4 bases, and 17 bases lay in between. The CDR3 DNA follows: TGTGCCATCATGGACAGTACCCGGGGTTACGAGCAGTACTTC. Amino acids: CAIMDSTRGYEQYF.

The chain has TRBV11-2 and TRBJ1-1, with 8 bases aligning to TRBD1. The CDR3 length is 14 residues. V lost 1 base and J lost 10; bases outside the gene matches: 8. Germline CDR1 reads SGHAT; CDR2 reads FQNNGV. DNA for the CDR3: TGTGCCAGCAGCTTAGGGACAGGGCCTGGGGTAGCTTTCTTT. It specifies CASSLGTGPGVAFF.

This CDR3 is CASSFGTSGRAGTDTQYF. The CDR3 DNA reads TGTGCCAGCAGCTTCGGGACTAGCGGGAGGGCCGGCACAGATACGCAGTATTTT. The chain joins TRBV5-8 to TRBJ2-3; 16 bases agree with TRBD2. Trimming took 2 bases from V and 1 from J; bases not matched to a gene: 4. This CDR3 has 18 amino acids. CDR1 SGHTS and CDR2 YDEGEE come from the germline V gene.

The chain has TRBV28 and TRBJ1-4; possibly TRBD1 for D (6 bases). Per the germline V gene, CDR1 is MDHEN and CDR2 is SYDVKM. The CDR3 covers 15 residues. Trimming removed 7 bases at V and 6 bases at J, with 18 bases between. This CDR3 reads CASMGIAGEHEKLFF. The CDR3, as DNA: TGTGCCAGCATGGGAATTGCAGGGGAACATGAAAAACTGTTTTTT.

The genes are TRBV24-1 and TRBJ2-1; D may be TRBD2 (5 bases). The ends were cut back, 5 bases at V and 14 bases at J, with 12 bases in the middle. The CDR3 contains 11 residues. Germline assignment: CDR1 KGHDR and CDR2 SFDVKD. The CDR3 coding sequence is TGTGCCACCAGTGTCGGGCCAGCGGAGTTCTTC. Protein product: CATSVGPAEFF.

The CDR3 is CASSASGGDTGELFF. The CDR3 DNA sequence: TGTGCCAGCAGCGCTAGCGGGGGGGACACCGGGGAGCTGTTTTTT. V is TRBV9 and J is TRBJ2-2; 12 bases line up with TRBD2. This CDR3 spans 15 amino acids. Germline CDR1 is SGDLS and CDR2 is YYNGEE. Unmatched junction bases numbered 0, after V lost 3 bases and J lost 3 bases.

This clone showed up just once. The chain couples TRBV20-1 to TRBJ2-1, with D unresolved. Germline loops: CDR1 DFQATT, CDR2 SNEGSKA (reference sequence). The CDR3 has 15 residues. Trimming removed 3 bases at V and 5 bases at J, with 17 bases between. The CDR3 region is CSASALRQVNNEQFF. The DNA of the CDR3 is TGCAGTGCTAGTGCCTTGAGGCAGGTCAACAATGAGCAGTTCTTC.

This clone was detected once. The CDR3 DNA reads TGTGCCAGCAGCTTGCGGCTAGCGGGAGGGGGCACCGGGGAGCTGTTTTTT. This codes for CASSLRLAGGGTGELFF. The chain uses TRBV5-5 and TRBJ2-2; TRBD2 agrees at 12 bases. V shed 1 base, J shed 4 bases, and the junction held 5 bases outside the gene matches. The CDR3 has 17 amino acids. The germline gives CDR1 SGHKS, CDR2 YYEKEE (reference sequence).

This clone was recorded a few times. This rearrangement joins TRBV6-1 to TRBJ2-1; D unresolved. The CDR3 covers 13 residues. V was trimmed by 1 base and J by 12 bases, leaving 13 bases between them. Germline V gene sequence: CDR1 MNHNS, CDR2 SASEGT. CDR3 nucleotides: TGTGCCAGCAGTGAAGTGAAAGACCTTAGGCAGTTCTTC. Amino acid sequence: CASSEVKDLRQFF.

The CDR3 protein is CASSLAEGAGDTQYF. CDR3 nucleotides: TGTGCCAGCAGCTTAGCCGAAGGGGCGGGTGATACGCAGTATTTT. This chain connects TRBV7-2 to TRBJ2-3; D may match TRBD1 or TRBD2 (5 bases each). Germline CDR1 reads SGHTA; CDR2 reads FQGNSA. Trimming removed 0 bases at V and 6 bases at J, with 13 bases between. The CDR3 covers 15 residues.

This clone came up a few times. This chain uses TRBV6-2 or TRBV6-3 with TRBJ2-7; D is unclear. V dropped 4 bases and J dropped 3 bases, with 7 bases sitting between them. The CDR3 loop spans 12 amino acids. Germline CDR1 MNHEY, CDR2 SVGEGT. Written as DNA, the CDR3 is TGTGCCAGCAGTTTCTCCGTCTACGAGCAGTACTTC. Protein: CASSFSVYEQYF.

CDR3 DNA: TGTGCCACCCCAGGGAAGGGCGGGGAGCTGTTTTTT. Translation gives CATPGKGGELFF. This chain joins TRBV12-3 or TRBV12-4 and TRBJ2-2; possible D gene TRBD1, 5 bases. V was clipped by 10 bases and J by 7 bases, with 13 bases between them. This CDR3 spans 12 amino acids.

This chain uses TRBV5-1 with TRBJ1-1; D perhaps matches TRBD1 (5 bases). The CDR3 is 12 residues long. Germline V CDR1 and CDR2: SGHRS, YFSETQ. V was clipped by 2 bases and J by 5 bases, with 7 bases between them. CDR3 DNA: TGCGCCAGCAGCTTTGAGGGGACTGAAGCTTTCTTT. Protein product: CASSFEGTEAFF. Supplemented by reference TRBV5-1 and TRBJ1-1, the full variable domain reads KAGVTQTPRYLIKTRGQQVTLSCSPISGHRSVSWYQQTPGQGLQFLFEYFSETQRNKGNFPGRFSGRQFSNSRSEMNVSTLELGDSALYLCASSFEGTEAFFGQGTRLTVV.